Included here is one T cell receptor beta chain sequence, with context. The antigen is not known. TCR beta VDJ and CDR3 profiles were obtained from a genomic DNA template. TCRdb reanalysed the reads using MiXCR and keeps one entry per CDR3 protein. The repertoire holds some 150,000 distinct CDR3 sequences, with over 70% as singletons. V lost 3 bases to trimming and J lost 14 bases, with 20 bases between them. The CDR3 has 15 amino acids. Looked up from germline, CDR1 is SGHTA and CDR2 is FQGTGA. The record originates from a study of CD8+CD57+ T cells in acquired aplastic anemia. Study-wide findings and caveats: The study identified roughly 29 CD8+ CDR3 sequences shared by patients and controls. Significance was not reached for CD8+ Simpson's diversity between patients and controls.

Individuals selected for sequencing had exhibited CD8+CD57+ cell expansion on flow cytometry. The rearrangement links TRBV7-3 to TRBJ1-6; no reliable D call. The TCR sequence derives from a human donor with aplastic anemia. Sequenced sample: sorted CD4+, CD8+, or CD8+CD57+ T cells (not recorded which) from PBMCs. The CDR3 is CASSLGADGHSALHF. The CDR3 nucleotides read TGTGCCAGCAGCTTGGGTGCGGACGGTCATTCGGCCCTCCACTTT. The whole variable domain, remainder taken from reference TRBV7-3 and TRBJ1-6, is GAGVSQTPSNKVTEKGKYVELRCDPISGHTALYWYRQSLGQGPEFLIYFQGTGAADDSGLPNDRFFAVRPEGSVSTLKIQRTERGDSAVYLCASSLGADGHSALHFGNGTRLTVT.